This T cell receptor (beta chain) was captured by sequencing in a study of cytomegalovirus exposure and HLA in healthy donors. Broader study findings: Cytomegalovirus-associated TCR beta chains were listed, numbering over 150. There were a few CMV-associated chains whose specificity for CMV antigens was confirmed in vitro.

In regard to this clone: No antigen is known for it.

Method: immunoSEQ multiplex PCR; TCRdb's copy keeps in-frame clones and lacks some. The data show 180,000 or so clones, with approximately 80% seen just once and roughly 12% held by the top ten. CDR3 size: 12 residues. V was clipped by 5 bases and J by 2 bases, with 7 bases between them. The germline CDR1 and CDR2 sequences are SGHRS and YFSETQ. The chain carries TRBV5-1 and TRBJ1-2; the D is unclear. The sequencing input was PBMCs. The clonotype originates from a woman in her 30s in good health and CMV-seropositive. CDR3 amino acids: CASRTGNYGYTF. In DNA, the CDR3 is TGCGCCAGCAGAACCGGGAACTATGGCTACACCTTC.